This T cell receptor beta chain was sequenced for a study of regulatory T cells in long-lasting Graves disease. This sample's time point: newly diagnosed GD, antithyroid drugs for less than 3 months. PBMC-extracted RNA yielded the TCR library. Sequencing libraries for TCR beta were prepared with iRepertoire HTBI primers and Arm-PCR of CDR3 regions. A single record per CDR3 protein comes from TCRdb applying MiXCR to the multiplex PCR reads. The data hold 500,000 to 700,000 distinct CDR3 sequences, with approximately 15% observed a single time. Study-level findings and limits: Graves' patients with persistent disease showed TCR diversity lower than patients newly diagnosed.

The CDR3 is made up of 14 amino acids. V lost 7 bases and J 0 bases, leaving 12 bases between the germline ends. The germline CDR1 and CDR2 sequences are MNHNS and SASEGT. Turning to this clonotype: What it binds is unknown.

These data were also reused for a study on T cells in Graves' hyperthyroidism and ophthalmopathy. Turning to that study: Newly diagnosed patients aged 18 to 65 had hyperthyroidism of under 2 months' duration. TCR CDR3 regions were first amplified by RT-PCR with HTBI primers.

The genes are TRBV6-1 and TRBJ1-2; D unclear. The specimen was peripheral blood mononuclear cells (PBMCs), collected at new diagnosis, from a patient treated with antithyroid drugs. This clonotype was obtained from a woman aged 30 to 39 with Graves disease. For the CDR3, the DNA is TGTGCCAGCACCAACCCTGACACTAACTATGGCTACACCTTC. This encodes CASTNPDTNYGYTF.